This record looks at one T cell receptor (beta chain) sequence and its context. Its cognate antigen is unknown. Building of the TCR beta libraries involved iRepertoire HTBI primers and Arm-PCR of CDR3 regions. TCRdb reprocessed the multiplex PCR reads with MiXCR, giving one entry per CDR3 protein. The sample carries about 540,000 distinct CDR3 sequences, approximately 13% recorded once. The time point: newly diagnosed GD, antithyroid drugs for less than 3 months. The authors made the TCR library using RNA they extracted from PBMCs. The source of the sample is a study of regulatory T cells in long-lasting Graves disease. Study-level points and caveats: Persistent patients had a count of shared public clonotypes (2,741) that exceeded that of new patients (approximately 920).

CDR3 length equals 14 residues. Germline V lookup: CDR1 KGHSH, CDR2 LQKENI. V dropped 4 bases and J dropped 2 bases, with 12 bases sitting between them. The same sample was also used in a study of T cells in Graves' hyperthyroidism and ophthalmopathy. From that report: Absent ophthalmopathy progression within 18 months defined stable Graves' hyperthyroidism. Carried out on the TCR CDR3, a first-round RT-PCR used the HTBI primer set.

The sequencing used peripheral blood mononuclear cells (PBMCs), collected at new diagnosis, from a patient treated with antithyroid drugs. The sequence derives from a man aged 30-40 years with Graves disease. The rearrangement joins TRBV18 to TRBJ2-7; D may correspond to TRBD1 or TRBD2 (5 bases each). The CDR3 DNA reads TGTGCCAGCTCACTCCGGGACGATCCCTACGAGCAGTACTTC. As protein: CASSLRDDPYEQYF.